The TCR beta chain described here comes from a study of CD8 T cells in Susac syndrome. Broader study findings: Acknowledgment was made by the study that its TCR sequencing and HLA analysis involved a relatively small number of individuals.

Trimming took off 4 bases at V and 0 bases at J, with 12 bases between the two ends. Looked up from germline, CDR1 is MGHRA and CDR2 is YSYEKL. The CDR3 runs 15 residues. Sequencing of TCR beta was performed on blood CD8+ and CD4+ T cells. Included as multiple sclerosis controls were treatment-naive patients who had stable or active relapsing-remitting disease. The RNA input was roughly 0.45 to 1 ug, and it was reverse transcribed with random hexamers. Across 54 Vbeta and 13 Jbeta, immunoSEQ multiplex PCR amplified TCR beta CDR3. TCRdb ran MiXCR on the immunoSEQ multiplex PCR reads and lists one entry per CDR3 protein. The sample has 330,000 or so distinct CDR3 sequences; approximately 89% are singletons. This clonotype was seen once. Antigen unknown.

V usage is TRBV4-1 and J usage is TRBJ1-1; D perhaps matches TRBD1 (5 bases). The material sequenced was CD8+ T cells from PBMCs. This receptor was taken from a human donor with multiple sclerosis. CDR3 amino acids: CASSLETDMNTEAFF. CDR3 DNA: TGCGCCAGCAGCCTGGAGACAGATATGAACACTGAAGCTTTCTTT.